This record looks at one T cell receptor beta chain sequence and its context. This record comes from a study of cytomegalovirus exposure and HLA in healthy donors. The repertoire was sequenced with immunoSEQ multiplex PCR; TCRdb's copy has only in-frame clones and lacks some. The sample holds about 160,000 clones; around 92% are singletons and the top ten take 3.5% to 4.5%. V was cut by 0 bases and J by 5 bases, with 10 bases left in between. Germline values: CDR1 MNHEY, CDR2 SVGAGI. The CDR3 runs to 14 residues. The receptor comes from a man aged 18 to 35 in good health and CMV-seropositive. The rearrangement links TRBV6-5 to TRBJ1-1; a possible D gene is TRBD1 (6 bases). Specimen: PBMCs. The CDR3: CASSYSAGVTEAFF. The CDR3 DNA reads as TGTGCCAGCAGTTACTCCGCAGGGGTAACTGAAGCTTTCTTT.